One and the same sample provided the 21 T cell receptor beta chains below, sequenced in a study of shared clonotypes between healthy human individuals (TCRdb year 2020). Libraries were built with the immunoSEQ multiplex PCR assay. The table comes from immuneACCESS by way of TCRdb, which keeps in-frame sequences with V and J called. Part of the clones is missing from these tables; in studies checked, under half for an unresolved V gene and the rest for unknown reasons. The sample includes over 2 million clones, with roughly 95% observed a single time. Together, the top ten hold 0.13% of the sample. The sequenced sample consisted of naive CD4+ T cells sorted from blood. The cell subset or site label for this specimen denotes: CD45RA+ positively selected. Receptor source: a man between 18 and 35 years old in good health.

This chain links TRBV7-8 with TRBJ1-1; D is uncertain. Trimming took 5 bases from V and 1 from J, leaving 14 bases between them. Germline CDR1 SGHVS, CDR2 FQNEAQ. The CDR3 has 15 residues. CDR3 coding DNA: TGTGCCAGCAGCCCTGGGGTGCGGACGAACACTGAAGCTTTCTTT. Protein: CASSPGVRTNTEAFF.

The chain is built from TRBV7-2 and TRBJ2-7, with D tentatively TRBD1 (6 bases). The germline V and J ends were trimmed by 7 bases and 4 bases, with 17 bases remaining between them. Germline V gives CDR1 SGHTA, CDR2 FQGNSA. The CDR3 has 14 residues. DNA for the CDR3: TGTGCCAGCACCGTTGGGGGCAAGGGGTACGAGCAGTACTTC. Translating it yields CASTVGGKGYEQYF.

The V gene is TRBV5-1, the J gene TRBJ2-7; 7 bases align to TRBD1. The CDR3 sequence is 14 residues long. From germline, CDR1 is SGHRS and CDR2 YFSETQ. V shed 4 bases and J 3 bases; nucleotides not matched to a gene: 7. The DNA of the CDR3 is TGCGCCAGCAGCCCCGGACAGGAGTTCTACGAGCAGTACTTC. Its protein product is CASSPGQEFYEQYF.

Notes on this clone: At the DNA level, this CDR3 is encoded by other sequences in the same sample as well. The chain joins TRBV6-5 to TRBJ2-7; 7 bases map to TRBD1. This CDR3 region has 14 residues. With V trimmed by 4 bases and J by 2 bases, 5 bases remained unmatched. Per the germline V gene, CDR1 is MNHEY and CDR2 is SVGAGI. Here the CDR3 reads CASSSPGTAYEQYF. CDR3 sequence (DNA): TGTGCCAGCAGTTCACCCGGGACAGCCTACGAGCAGTACTTC.

The V call is TRBV4-3, the J call TRBJ2-1; 14 nucleotides line up with TRBD2. Germline loops: CDR1 LGHNA, CDR2 YSLEER. V lost 0 bases, J lost 5 bases, and 3 bases stayed unmatched. The CDR3 is 17 residues long. This chain's CDR3 is CASSQDKGLAGDNEQFF. CDR3 bases: TGCGCCAGCAGCCAAGATAAGGGACTAGCGGGAGACAATGAGCAGTTCTTC.

The V gene is TRBV4-3, the J gene TRBJ2-3; tentative D call: TRBD1 (5 bases). Germline CDR1 LGHNA, CDR2 YSLEER. The V end lost 0 bases, the J end lost 2 bases, and 15 bases lay between the germline ends. This CDR3 region has 17 residues. The CDR3 spells CASSQEVQATDTDTQYF. Here the CDR3 DNA reads TGCGCCAGCAGCCAAGAGGTACAGGCAACGGACACAGATACGCAGTATTTT.

The rearrangement uses TRBV9 and TRBJ1-2; D ambiguous. CDR3 length: 14 residues. Trimming stripped 4 bases from V and 2 bases from J, with 12 bases between. Germline V gene sequence: CDR1 SGDLS, CDR2 YYNGEE. This CDR3 is CASSTRRNNYGYTF. As DNA, the CDR3 is TGTGCCAGCAGCACCCGGCGCAACAACTATGGCTACACCTTC.

The V gene is TRBV12-1, the J gene TRBJ1-3. TRBV12-1 is a pseudogene locus. This CDR3 is built from 15 residues. The CDR3 region is CASSFKRSSGNTIYF. CDR3 DNA sequence: TGTGCCAGCAGCTTTAAGAGGAGCTCTGGAAACACCATATATTTT.

The V gene is TRBV4-2, the J gene TRBJ2-5; D gene uncertain. The ends were cut back, 1 base at V and 1 base at J, with 7 bases in the middle. The CDR3 has 14 residues. Germline assignment: CDR1 LGHNA and CDR2 YNFKEQ. CDR3 nucleotide sequence: TGTGCCAGCAGCCAAGTTGGCAGCCAAGAGACCCAGTACTTC. This sequence encodes CASSQVGSQETQYF.

This chain's CDR3 is CASSKTGIMNTEAFF. The DNA for the CDR3 is TGTGCCAGCAGTAAAACAGGGATCATGAACACTGAAGCTTTCTTT. The chain employs TRBV6-6 and TRBJ1-1; perhaps TRBD1 as D (6 bases). The CDR3 covers 15 residues. CDR1 and CDR2 (germline): MNHNY, SVGAGI (reference sequence). V dropped 5 bases and J dropped 0 bases, with 13 bases sitting between them.

V usage is TRBV10-3 and J usage is TRBJ1-1; D gene uncertain. CDR3 length: 15 amino acids. The V end was cut by 3 bases, the J end by 0 bases, with 11 bases between. Germline CDR1 is ENHRY and CDR2 is SYGVKD. CDR3 bases: TGTGCCATCAGTGATAGTGGCTCCCTGAACACTGAAGCTTTCTTT. This gives the protein CAISDSGSLNTEAFF.

V usage is TRBV11-2 and J usage is TRBJ1-6; no clear D gene. The CDR3 totals 12 residues. V was trimmed by 3 bases and J by 11 bases, leaving 8 bases between them. Germline V gene data show CDR1 as SGHAT and CDR2 as FQNNGV. The CDR3 region is CASSFPGTPLHF. In DNA, the CDR3 is TGTGCCAGCAGCTTCCCGGGTACACCCCTCCACTTT.

The J gene is TRBJ2-5, the V gene TRBV7-9; the D call may be TRBD1 or TRBD2 (6 bases each). CDR3 length: 14 residues. V was trimmed by 7 bases and J by 1 base, leaving 13 bases between them. In germline, CDR1 is SEHNR, CDR2 FQNEAQ (reference sequence). The DNA of the CDR3 is TGTGCCAGCACCAAGGGGGGAGCCCAAGAGACCCAGTACTTC. It translates to CASTKGGAQETQYF. The complete variable domain, with remaining parts taken from reference TRBV7-9 and TRBJ2-5, reads DTGVSQNPRHKITKRGQNVTFRCDPISEHNRLYWYRQTLGQGPEFLTYFQNEAQLEKSRLLSDRFSAERPKGSFSTLEIQRTEQGDSAMYLCASTKGGAQETQYFGPGTRLLVL.

The chain links TRBV5-6 to TRBJ2-3, with 10 nucleotides matching TRBD2. The V and J ends lost 0 bases and 2 bases, in that order; junction bases with no gene match: 12. The CDR3 runs 19 residues. In germline, CDR1 is SGHDT, CDR2 YYEEEE. The CDR3 bases are TGTGCCAGCAGCTTGGTTTGGCTAGCGGGGGCCCGGAACACAGATACGCAGTATTTT. Protein sequence: CASSLVWLAGARNTDTQYF.

The chain links TRBV10-3 to TRBJ1-1, with 8 bases identical to TRBD1. The CDR3 is 13 residues long. The germline gives CDR1 ENHRY, CDR2 SYGVKD. Germline trimming cut 7 bases from V and 5 bases from J; bases unmatched to any gene: 6. The CDR3 bases are TGTGCCATCACCCAGGGGGCAGGGACTGAAGCTTTCTTT. This codes for CAITQGAGTEAFF.

This chain joins TRBV11-2 and TRBJ2-5, with 10 nucleotides matching TRBD1. The CDR3 has 15 residues. V was pared by 3 bases and J by 5 bases, with 6 bases of the junction left unmatched. Looked up from germline, CDR1 is SGHAT and CDR2 is FQNNGV. CDR3 region: CASSFWDRGRETQYF. As DNA, the CDR3 is TGTGCCAGCAGCTTCTGGGACAGGGGTCGGGAGACCCAGTACTTC.

This CDR3 is CATSPGVRGATYNEQFF. As DNA, the CDR3 is TGTGCCACCAGCCCCGGTGTCCGGGGAGCAACCTACAATGAGCAGTTCTTC. The rearrangement links TRBV15 to TRBJ2-1, with a weak D call TRBD2 (5 bases). Germline CDR1 and CDR2: LNHNV and YYDKDF (reference sequence). The germline V and J ends were trimmed by 5 bases and 2 bases, with 19 bases remaining between them. The CDR3 loop spans 17 amino acids. The complete variable domain, with remaining parts taken from reference TRBV15 and TRBJ2-1, reads DAMVIQNPRYQVTQFGKPVTLSCSQTLNHNVMYWYQQKSSQAPKLLFHYYDKDFNNEADTPDNFQSRRPNTSFCFLDIRSPGLGDTAMYLCATSPGVRGATYNEQFFGPGTRLTVL.

This clone was observed once. The chain links TRBV11-1 to TRBJ2-7; TRBD1 is a possible D gene (6 bases). There are 14 residues in the CDR3. CDR1 is SGHAT and CDR2 is FQDESV in the germline V gene (reference sequence). The V end was cut by 5 bases, the J end by 0 bases, with 11 bases between. The CDR3 DNA sequence: TGTGCCAGCAGCAGGGGGATCGCCTCCTACGAGCAGTACTTC. Translating gives CASSRGIASYEQYF.

The chain combines TRBV5-4 with TRBJ1-5; 8 bases agree with TRBD1. The ends lost 3 bases at V and 6 bases at J; junction bases unmatched: 2. The CDR3 totals 13 residues. CDR1 SGHNT and CDR2 YYREEE come from the germline V gene (reference sequence). The CDR3 DNA follows: TGTGCCAGCAGCTCGGACAGGGCTCAGCCCCAGCATTTT. Translated, it gives CASSSDRAQPQHF.

This rearrangement joins TRBV7-2 to TRBJ2-7; TRBD2 aligns across 13 bases. The germline gives CDR1 SGHTA, CDR2 FQGNSA. V shed 5 bases, J shed 0 bases, and the junction held 10 bases outside the gene matches. This CDR3 is 18 amino acids long. This CDR3 reads CASSAGTSGISSSYEQYF. CDR3 bases: TGTGCCAGCAGCGCCGGGACTAGCGGGATTTCCAGCTCCTACGAGCAGTACTTC.

V gene TRBV7-9 combines with J gene TRBJ1-5; D possibly corresponds to TRBD1 (5 bases). V was shortened by 1 base and J by 3 bases, with 7 bases between the two germline ends. CDR1 and CDR2 from the germline V gene are SEHNR and FQNEAQ (reference sequence). CDR3 length equals 14 residues. In DNA, the CDR3 is TGTGCCAGCAGCTTAGAGACAGCCAATCAGCCCCAGCATTTT. Its translation is CASSLETANQPQHF.